The clone carrying this T cell receptor (beta chain) appeared many times. Its antigen is undetermined. The entry originates in a study of blood T cells in healthy people across ages. A J-beta primer mix and a sample-barcoded 5' primer were used in a second PCR of roughly 7 to 12 cycles. TCRdb recomputed calls from the 5' RACE reads with MiXCR, one row per CDR3 protein. The sample records approximately 1.5 million distinct CDR3 sequences, about 35% being singletons. Study-level points and caveats: TCR beta diversity per million T cells fell roughly linearly with age.

CDR1 is SQVTM and CDR2 is ANQGSEA in the germline V gene. V was pared by 7 bases and J by 0 bases, with 13 bases between. The CDR3 is made up of 14 amino acids. This clonotype originated in a woman under 40 in good health. Input material: blood. The gene calls are TRBV29-1 and TRBJ1-3; no reliable D call. For the CDR3, the DNA is TGCAGCGGGGGTGAAGACCGCTCTGGAAACACCATATATTTT. Protein product: CSGGEDRSGNTIYF.